Below, one T cell receptor beta chain is given with its context. Its antigen remains unidentified. Time point in this sample: blood 2 weeks post-SBRT. Specified treatment: 15 Gy SBRT to primary tumor, nephrectomy 4 weeks later. This sample stems from a study of radiation and T cells in renal cell carcinoma. Study summary: Nephrectomy followed 15 Gy stereotactic body radiation by 4 weeks.

Sequencing used immunoSEQ multiplex PCR; TCRdb keeps in-frame clones, though not all of them. In the table there are fewer than 150,000 clones, more than 75% of which are singletons. Study-wide results and caveats: From baseline, blood top tumor clonotypes peaked at 2 weeks post-radiation. Pretreatment tumor biopsies were lacking, so baseline clonotypes are unknown.

The J segment lost 4 bases and the V segment lost 6 bases, leaving 8 bases of the junction unmatched. From germline, CDR1 is MNHEY and CDR2 SVGAGI. The CDR3 contains 15 residues. The V and J genes are TRBV6-5 and TRBJ2-2, with 7 bases aligning to TRBD2. The clonotype originates from a woman in her 70s with renal cell carcinoma. The sample consisted of blood, taken from a patient whose treatment included radiotherapy and nephrectomy. The CDR3, as DNA: TGTGCCAGCAGCCTAGCGGTTGGGGTCACCGGGGAGCTGTTTTTT. It translates to CASSLAVGVTGELFF.